This paragraph reports one T cell receptor (beta chain). These data originate in a study of shared T cell receptors in the human thymus. This table comes from immunoSEQ multiplex PCR, and its TCRdb copy is limited to in-frame clones, with some not included. This sample has about 730,000 clones, with 80% to 90% found just once. The sample was also reused in another study, on human thymus T cells.

Sequencing was done on a sample of thymocytes. The TCR sequence derives from a girl under two years old with a congenital heart defect.

The DNA for the CDR3 is TGTGCCAGCAGCTTGGCTGGTATGGGGGGAAGAGCTTTCTTT. This gives the protein CASSLAGMGGRAFF. The chain uses TRBV5-5 and TRBJ1-1; the D gene is possibly TRBD1 (5 bases). V was shortened by 0 bases and J by 10 bases, with 16 bases between the two germline ends. CDR3 length equals 14 residues. Looked up from germline, CDR1 is SGHKS and CDR2 is YYEKEE (reference sequence).